Following are 27 T cell receptor beta chains from one sample sequenced in a study of OX40 agonist ivuxolimab in advanced cancers. Assay used: immunoSEQ multiplex PCR; TCRdb lists only in-frame clones, some missing. Of under 20,000 clones detected, 86% appear once; the ten largest clones hold 0.55% to 0.7%. The sequenced sample was CD4+ or CD8+ T cells sorted from blood, obtained in a trial of the OX40 agonist ivuxolimab. These receptors originate from an adult with an advanced solid tumor such as melanoma, head and neck, liver or kidney cancer.

The J gene is TRBJ2-3, the V gene TRBV5-6; no definite D call. The CDR3 consists of 13 residues. CDR1 is SGHDT and CDR2 is YYEEEE in the germline V gene. Between the trimmed V and J ends, which lost 4 bases and 2 bases, there was a span of 8 bases. CDR3 sequence: CASSPVPTDTQYF. The CDR3 DNA is TGTGCCAGCAGCCCCGTCCCCACAGATACGCAGTATTTT.

This rearrangement joins TRBV4-1 to TRBJ2-5; D gene ambiguous. The V gene lost 0 bases and the J gene lost 7 bases, with 12 bases spanning the gap. Germline CDR1 and CDR2: MGHRA and YSYEKL. This CDR3 region has 14 residues. The CDR3 spells CASSQDGGPGTQYF. Written as DNA, the CDR3 is TGCGCCAGCAGCCAAGATGGCGGACCGGGGACCCAGTACTTC.

The chain employs TRBV10-3 and TRBJ1-1; D call uncertain. In germline, CDR1 is ENHRY, CDR2 SYGVKD. This CDR3 contains 14 residues. Trimming stripped 2 bases from V and 3 bases from J, with 10 bases between. The CDR3 DNA is TGTGCCATCAGTGAGGGCCCGTTGGACACTGAAGCTTTCTTT. Protein: CAISEGPLDTEAFF.

The chain couples TRBV5-1 to TRBJ2-7, with D unresolved. Between the trimmed V and J ends, which lost 0 bases and 4 bases, there was a span of 11 bases. The CDR3 sequence is 14 residues long. Looked up from germline, CDR1 is SGHRS and CDR2 is YFSETQ. The CDR3 region is CASSLVRGRYEQYF. The CDR3 coding sequence is TGCGCCAGCAGCTTGGTGCGCGGTCGGTACGAGCAGTACTTC.

The chain uses TRBV12-5 and TRBJ1-3, with D perhaps matching TRBD1 (6 bases). This CDR3 has 12 amino acids. V was cut by 9 bases and J by 4 bases, with 10 bases left in between. The germline V gene encodes CDR1 LGHNT and CDR2 FRNRAP. The CDR3 bases are TGTGCTAGCAGGGGAGCCGGAAACACCATATATTTT. It yields the protein CASRGAGNTIYF.

The V and J genes are TRBV5-4 and TRBJ2-7; D might be TRBD2 (5 bases). The CDR3 has 15 amino acids. Deletions cut 4 bases from V and 0 bases from J, with 14 bases between. The germline V gene has CDR1 SGHNT and CDR2 YYREEE (reference sequence). CDR3 sequence (DNA): TGTGCCAGCAGCCATCCGGGGTCCAGCTCCTACGAGCAGTACTTC. It encodes CASSHPGSSSYEQYF.

V and J are TRBV6-6 and TRBJ2-1, with a tentative D call TRBD2 (5 bases). The CDR3 totals 12 residues. V lost 8 bases, J lost 13 bases, and 18 bases lay in between. The germline gives CDR1 MNHNY, CDR2 SVGAGI (reference sequence). CDR3 sequence (DNA): TGTGCCAGCGGACTCCAAAGCCGGGAACAGTTCTTC. Protein sequence: CASGLQSREQFF.

This rearrangement joins TRBV11-2 to TRBJ2-3; the D gene is possibly TRBD2 (7 bases). The CDR3 has 15 amino acids. Trimming shortened V by 3 bases and J by 2 bases, and 12 bases separated the two germline ends. Germline CDR1 reads SGHAT; CDR2 reads FQNNGV. The CDR3 protein is CASSFRGDTTDTQYF. CDR3 nucleotide sequence: TGTGCCAGCAGCTTTCGGGGGGACACCACAGATACGCAGTATTTT.

The J gene is TRBJ1-4, the V gene TRBV19, with D possibly being TRBD1 (5 bases). The CDR3 runs 12 residues. Germline V gives CDR1 LNHDA, CDR2 SQIVND (reference sequence). V shed 1 base and J shed 12 bases, with 9 bases lying between them. The CDR3 loop reads CASSIVGGQLFF. CDR3 bases: TGTGCCAGTAGTATAGTGGGGGGTCAACTGTTTTTT.

In its sample, this clone was seen once. The genes are TRBV5-1 and TRBJ1-2, with D possibly TRBD1 on 5 matching bases. Trimming removed 0 bases at V and 5 bases at J, with 14 bases between. CDR3 length: 15 residues. Germline CDR1 reads SGHRS; CDR2 reads YFSETQ. CDR3 sequence: CASSLVGATGYGYTF. CDR3 nucleotides: TGCGCCAGCAGCTTGGTCGGGGCCACGGGATATGGCTACACCTTC.

The V and J genes are TRBV5-6 and TRBJ1-1; 7 bases are a match to TRBD1. The length of the CDR3 is 15 residues. The germline CDR1 and CDR2 sequences are SGHDT and YYEEEE. The J segment lost 5 bases and the V segment lost 1 base, leaving 8 bases of the junction unmatched. The CDR3 DNA is TGTGCCAGCAGCTTGTCCTACAGGGGTGGGACTGAAGCTTTCTTT. This translates into CASSLSYRGGTEAFF. The variable domain in full, completed from reference TRBV5-6 and TRBJ1-1, reads DAGVTQSPTHLIKTRGQQVTLRCSPKSGHDTVSWYQQALGQGPQFIFQYYEEEERQRGNFPDRFSGHQFPNYSSELNVNALLLGDSALYLCASSLSYRGGTEAFFGQGTRLTVV.

The rearrangement uses TRBV6-1 and TRBJ1-1, with D perhaps TRBD1 (5 bases). Deletions cut 8 bases from V and 1 base from J, with 14 bases between. The CDR3 is 14 amino acids. The germline V gene has CDR1 MNHNS and CDR2 SASEGT. The CDR3 here is CASAKGPENTEAFF. DNA of the CDR3: TGTGCCAGCGCCAAGGGGCCAGAGAACACTGAAGCTTTCTTT.

The chain combines TRBV5-6 with TRBJ1-5; tentative D call: TRBD1 (5 bases). The length of the CDR3 is 16 residues. Germline V gene sequence: CDR1 SGHDT, CDR2 YYEEEE. The V end was cut by 2 bases, the J end by 4 bases, with 16 bases between. CDR3 region: CASSFAGRGANQPQHF. The CDR3 nucleotides are TGTGCCAGCAGCTTCGCCGGTCGCGGGGCAAATCAGCCCCAGCATTTT.

The chain employs TRBV5-6 and TRBJ2-1; 7 bases are a match to TRBD1. CDR3 length: 14 residues. Germline-derived CDR1 and CDR2 are SGHDT and YYEEEE. Trimming cost V 4 bases and J 6 bases; bases outside gene matches: 7. The CDR3 loop reads CASSRGRFTNEQFF. The CDR3 nucleotides are TGTGCCAGCAGCAGGGGGCGTTTCACCAATGAGCAGTTCTTC.

The chain employs TRBV15 and TRBJ2-5; D perhaps matches TRBD2 (6 bases). The CDR3 spans 13 residues. Germline assignment: CDR1 LNHNV and CDR2 YYDKDF (reference sequence). Trimming pared 4 bases from V and 2 bases from J, leaving 8 bases between. CDR3 DNA: TGTGCCACCAGCATCGGGAGTCAAGAGACCCAGTACTTC. Translating it yields CATSIGSQETQYF.

The chain combines TRBV9 with TRBJ2-1; 10 nucleotides align to TRBD2. The germline gives CDR1 SGDLS, CDR2 YYNGEE. There are 14 residues in the CDR3. The V and J ends lost 0 bases and 14 bases, in that order; junction bases with no gene match: 8. In DNA, the CDR3 is TGTGCCAGCAGCGTAGGACCCTCTAGCGGGAGTGAGTTCTTC. Its translation: CASSVGPSSGSEFF.

The chain joins TRBV7-8 to TRBJ2-4, with TRBD1 as a possible D gene (5 bases). Trimming pared 1 base from V and 5 bases from J, leaving 24 bases between. This CDR3 comprises 19 residues. CDR1 and CDR2 from the germline V gene are SGHVS and FQNEAQ. CDR3 sequence: CASSLGRAAATTSQNIQYF. The CDR3 DNA reads TGTGCCAGCAGCTTAGGCAGGGCCGCCGCCACCACCTCCCAAAACATTCAGTACTTC.

This chain uses TRBV7-2 with TRBJ2-7; the D gene is possibly TRBD2 (6 bases). The CDR3 runs to 14 residues. Germline V gene data show CDR1 as SGHTA and CDR2 as FQGNSA. Trimming took 3 bases from V and 3 from J, leaving 12 bases between them. The CDR3 nucleotides read TGTGCCAGCAGCTTGAGTCTAGCGAACTACGAGCAGTACTTC. Translated, it gives CASSLSLANYEQYF.

The rearrangement joins TRBV7-3 to TRBJ2-3; TRBD1 matches at 7 bases. The CDR3 length is 14 residues. The V gene end was trimmed by 5 bases and the J gene end by 2 bases; junction bases not matched to a gene: 4. Looked up from germline, CDR1 is SGHTA and CDR2 is FQGTGA. Here the CDR3 DNA reads TGTGCCAGCAGCGCGGACAGGTACACAGATACGCAGTATTTT. Translating gives CASSADRYTDTQYF.

Turning to this clone: Other nucleotide sequences from this sample produce the same CDR3. The V gene is TRBV27, the J gene TRBJ2-3, with 8 bases aligning to TRBD2. V lost 5 bases and J lost 0; bases outside the gene matches: 4. The CDR3 contains 15 residues. The V gene's germline CDR1 is MNHEY and CDR2 SMNVEV (reference sequence). The CDR3 bases are TGTGCCAGCAGTCTCACTAGCGGAAGCACAGATACGCAGTATTTT. Amino acids: CASSLTSGSTDTQYF.

Written as DNA, the CDR3 is TGTGCCAGCAGCCGAATGGTCGGGACAGGGGAAACCTATGGCTACACCTTC. It specifies CASSRMVGTGETYGYTF. J is TRBJ1-2 and V is TRBV27; 10 bases map to TRBD1. Trimming cost V 6 bases and J 4 bases; bases outside gene matches: 14. Looked up from germline, CDR1 is MNHEY and CDR2 is SMNVEV (reference sequence). This CDR3 is built from 17 residues.

The rearrangement joins TRBV7-9 to TRBJ2-7; D not resolved. Per germline, CDR1 SEHNR and CDR2 FQNEAQ (reference sequence). V lost 2 bases, J lost 3 bases, and 8 bases lay in between. The CDR3 spans 13 residues. Here the CDR3 DNA reads TGTGCCAGCAGCTTACAGGAGAACTACGAGCAGTACTTC. Its protein is CASSLQENYEQYF.

The J gene is TRBJ1-5, the V gene TRBV2; D ambiguous. Between the trimmed V and J ends, which lost 3 bases and 9 bases, there was a span of 12 bases. CDR3 length equals 13 residues. Germline V gene lookup returns CDR1 SNHLY and CDR2 FYNNEI. CDR3 nucleotide sequence: TGTGCCAGCAGTGATCCGGACCAAATGCCCCAGCATTTT. It codes for CASSDPDQMPQHF.

This chain uses TRBV11-2 with TRBJ1-6; D unclear. Germline V gene sequence: CDR1 SGHAT, CDR2 FQNNGV. The CDR3 runs to 12 residues. Trimming took 4 bases from V and 10 from J, leaving 8 bases between them. CDR3 sequence: CASSSVESPLHF. CDR3 DNA: TGTGCCAGCAGCTCGGTGGAATCACCCCTCCACTTT. Drawing the rest from reference TRBV11-2 and TRBJ1-6, the complete variable domain is EAGVAQSPRYKIIEKRQSVAFWCNPISGHATLYWYQQILGQGPKLLIQFQNNGVVDDSQLPKDRFSAERLKGVDSTLKIQPAKLEDSAVYLCASSSVESPLHFGNGTRLTVT.

V usage is TRBV4-1 and J usage is TRBJ2-7; 10 bases match TRBD2. This CDR3 spans 17 amino acids. Germline V gene sequence: CDR1 MGHRA, CDR2 YSYEKL. The J segment lost 5 bases and the V segment lost 4 bases, leaving 14 bases of the junction unmatched. The CDR3 is CASSRVVQREGGDEQYF. The CDR3 coding sequence is TGCGCCAGCAGCCGAGTAGTGCAGCGGGAGGGCGGCGACGAGCAGTACTTC.

This clone was observed once. The chain combines TRBV10-3 with TRBJ2-5, with TRBD1 as a possible D gene (5 bases). Germline lookup yields CDR1 ENHRY and CDR2 SYGVKD. The V gene lost 10 bases and the J gene lost 4 bases, with 16 bases spanning the gap. There are 13 residues in the CDR3. Written as DNA, the CDR3 is TGTGCCACCACTCCACAGGTCTCAGAGACCCAGTACTTC. As protein: CATTPQVSETQYF.

The chain joins TRBV11-2 to TRBJ1-2; no reliable D call. The CDR3 is made up of 12 amino acids. Germline V lookup: CDR1 SGHAT, CDR2 FQNNGV. V was shortened by 5 bases and J by 3 bases, with 7 bases between the two germline ends. CDR3 residues: CASSTWDYGYTF. CDR3 sequence (DNA): TGTGCCAGCAGCACGTGGGACTATGGCTACACCTTC.